This T cell receptor (beta chain) originates from a study of T cells after yellow fever vaccination. Study-level information: Where fractions had low cell numbers, libraries were prepared from them with the SMART-Seq v4 Ultra Low Input RNA kit. Study conclusions and caveats: The secondary response peaked faster, at day 5 versus 15, but was weaker. A limited proportion of clonotypes was detected within both the CD4 and CD8 compartments. Booster samples showed a return of most primary-vaccination clones (approximately 96% CD4, 88% CD8).

This clonotype was observed many times. Its antigen is still unknown. MiXCR was run by TCRdb on the 5' RACE reads, yielding one entry per CDR3 protein. The repertoire holds about 300,000 distinct CDR3 sequences, with less than 9.5% as singletons. Trimming took 0 bases from V and 4 from J, leaving 12 bases between them. Germline-derived CDR1 and CDR2 are LGHNA and YSLEER. The CDR3 covers 15 residues. The sequence came from a young man who received the YFV17D yellow fever vaccine. The material was CD4+ T cells sorted from PBMCs, obtained 5 days after the yellow fever booster vaccination. The V gene is TRBV4-3, the J gene TRBJ2-5, with D unresolved. The CDR3, as DNA: TGCGCCAGCAGCCAAGAAGCCCACAGAGGAGAGACCCAGTACTTC. The encoded protein is CASSQEAHRGETQYF.